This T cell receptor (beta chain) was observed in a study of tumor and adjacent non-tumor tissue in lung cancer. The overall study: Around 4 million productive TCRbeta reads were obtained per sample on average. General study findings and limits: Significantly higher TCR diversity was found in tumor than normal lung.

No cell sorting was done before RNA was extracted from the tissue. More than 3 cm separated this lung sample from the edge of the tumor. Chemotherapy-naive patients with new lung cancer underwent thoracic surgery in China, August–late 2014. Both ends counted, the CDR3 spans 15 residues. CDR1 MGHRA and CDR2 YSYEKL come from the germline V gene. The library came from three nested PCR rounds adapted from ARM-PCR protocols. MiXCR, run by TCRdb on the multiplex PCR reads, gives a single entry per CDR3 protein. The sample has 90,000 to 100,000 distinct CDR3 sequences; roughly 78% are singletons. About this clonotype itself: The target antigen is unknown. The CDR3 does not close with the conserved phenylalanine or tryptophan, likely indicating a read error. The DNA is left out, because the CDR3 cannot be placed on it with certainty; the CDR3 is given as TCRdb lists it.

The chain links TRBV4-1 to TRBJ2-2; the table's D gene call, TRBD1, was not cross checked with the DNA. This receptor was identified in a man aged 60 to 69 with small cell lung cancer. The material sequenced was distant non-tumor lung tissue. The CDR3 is CASSSRGAYTGELFY.